A selection of T cell receptor beta chains follows, all from one sample in a study of blood T cell repertoires in COVID-19. TCRdb's copy holds only in-frame clones and misses some; the assay was immunoSEQ multiplex PCR. The sample has approximately 200,000 clones; less than 85% are singletons. The sequencing sample was made of PBMCs or T cells enriched from blood (not recorded which). The receptors here all came from a man aged 35 to 55 who had recovered from COVID-19. CDR3s include the opening cysteine and the closing phenylalanine or tryptophan.

CDR3 length,J gene,V gene,CDR3 protein
13,TRBJ2-5,TRBV12-3/TRBV12-4,CASSFSLVETQYF
14,TRBJ1-2,TRBV24-1,CATSDQSRDYGYTF
17,TRBJ1-3,TRBV2,CASKRQNPIFSGNTIYF
17,TRBJ2-2,TRBV7-3,CASSSTLAGASTGELFF
14,TRBJ2-2,TRBV7-2,CASSPGRSTGELFF
15,TRBJ1-2,TRBV2,CAIRDRGLGSDGYTF
16,TRBJ2-2,TRBV4-3,CASSQRLAEHTGELFF
14,TRBJ2-5,TRBV11-2,CASSLVRGQETQYF
12,TRBJ2-1,TRBV12-5,CASGLVRGEQFF
15,TRBJ1-5,TRBV6-5,CASTIPGQENQPQHF
15,TRBJ2-7,TRBV4-1,CASSHLAGGPDEQYF
13,TRBJ2-1,TRBV5-1,CASSLSQNNEQFF
14,TRBJ2-5,TRBV5-1,CASSLGQGYETQYF
16,TRBJ1-2,TRBV2,CATFTGTGNGNYGYTF
13,TRBJ2-7,TRBV18,CASSPDTFYEQYF
14,TRBJ2-1,TRBV15,CATSREGALARQFF
14,TRBJ2-7,TRBV9,CASSGGQGFDEQYF
15,TRBJ2-7,TRBV3-1/TRBV3-2,CASSQAGLPSYEQYF
15,TRBJ1-6,TRBV6-5,CASRPFGRLPSPLHF
17,TRBJ2-1,TRBV3-1/TRBV3-2,CASSQVSLAGSYNEQFF
16,TRBJ1-2,TRBV10-3,CAISEPPGQGHYGYTF
15,TRBJ1-3,TRBV7-8,CASSSDRGPGNTIYF
13,TRBJ1-2,TRBV6-5,CASSRDSNYGYTF
20,TRBJ1-2,TRBV3-1/TRBV3-2,CASSQDYGLRVKEVCYGYTF
12,TRBJ1-2,TRBV7-2,CASSFRGGGYTF
14,TRBJ2-7,TRBV15,CATSRGLNSYEQYF
15,TRBJ1-3,TRBV24-1,CATSESGVTGNTIYF
16,TRBJ2-7,TRBV9,CASSTSGTSGSYEQYF
14,TRBJ2-5,TRBV30,CAWRASGSKETQYF
17,TRBJ2-1,TRBV5-1,CASSSKSAGGPMNEQFF
12,TRBJ1-1,TRBV12-3/TRBV12-4,CASSYDRAEAFF
13,TRBJ1-2,TRBV7-9,CASSLAGAGGYTF
17,TRBJ1-3,TRBV3-1/TRBV3-2,CASSPDLGAGSGNTIYF
13,TRBJ2-7,TRBV15,CATSPGQAYEQYF
18,TRBJ2-3,TRBV5-1,CASRLTPGLAGPTDTQYF
14,TRBJ1-3,TRBV3-1/TRBV3-2,CASSQVGVVNTIYF
13,TRBJ2-1,TRBV6-5,CASIRASYNEQFF
13,TRBJ1-2,TRBV12-3/TRBV12-4,CASSSIGAYGYTF
15,TRBJ2-1,TRBV11-3,CASSLRTSSYNEQFF
17,TRBJ2-6,TRBV27,CASSFLAGGNGANVLTF
14,TRBJ2-3,TRBV7-3,CASSPKQGKGPQYF
17,TRBJ2-1,TRBV10-3,CAISDVAGEYYYNEQFF